The clone carrying this T cell receptor beta chain showed up just a few times. Antigen specificity is unknown. This entry belongs to a study of cytomegalovirus exposure and HLA in healthy donors. In the study overall: The 120 or so validation repertoires used the same platform as the 550 to 850 first-cohort repertoires (as reported by a later analysis). General study points: Subsequent analysis of the approximately 120 validation repertoires found a tendency for first-cohort TCR clusters to co-occur. Most TCR sequences were uncommon, yet certain public TCRs appeared in many donors. The study recorded 164 TCR beta chains that were cytomegalovirus-associated.

The V and J ends lost 7 bases and 3 bases, in that order; junction bases with no gene match: 13. The CDR3 is 16 residues long. Profiling relied on immunoSEQ multiplex PCR, and the TCRdb table lists in-frame clones only, not all of them. The data show roughly 150,000 clones, approximately 90% seen once. Sequenced material: PBMCs. The V and J genes are TRBV23-1 and TRBJ2-7, with TRBD2 matching 9 bases. TRBV23-1 is an ORF, and what it does is uncertain. This TCR was recovered from a man aged 18 to 29 in good health and CMV-seronegative. CDR3 region: CASTWGHGLARYEQYF. CDR3 bases: TGCGCCAGCACGTGGGGTCACGGACTAGCGCGCTACGAGCAGTACTTC.